These T cell receptor beta chains were read from a single sample in a study of shared clonotypes between healthy human individuals. Sequencing used immunoSEQ multiplex PCR; TCRdb keeps in-frame clones, though not all of them. This table holds roughly 450,000 clones, around 79% found once. Material: PBMCs. The receptors originated from a woman in her thirties or forties in good health. Some clones in this sample may be carry-over from other donors' samples. Each CDR3 is given with its conserved first and last residue. A D gene is named only where the DNA matches it firmly. Clone size appears in some rows only: once, few, many, or a class for an expanded clone.

cdr3_length	clone_size	d_call	j_call	v_call	cdr3_nt	cdr3_aa
14	NA	NA	TRBJ2-7	TRBV7-3	TGTGCCAGCAGCTTAGAGGTTGGGGCCTACGAGCAGTACTTC	CASSLEVGAYEQYF
15	NA	TRBD1	TRBJ1-4	TRBV2	TGTGCCAGCAGTGAAGAGGCAGGGGGTAATGAAAAACTGTTTTTT	CASSEEAGGNEKLFF
13	NA	NA	TRBJ2-5	TRBV7-8	TGTGCCAGCAGCTTAGTTCCAGGGGAGACCCAGTACTTC	CASSLVPGETQYF
15	NA	TRBD1	TRBJ2-7	TRBV7-9	TGTGCCAGCAGCCACCGGGACAGACCCTTTTTGGAGCAGTACTTC	CASSHRDRPFLEQYF
13	few	TRBD1	TRBJ1-1	TRBV7-2	TGTGCCAGCAGCCGGGACAGGTACACTGAAGCTTTCTTT	CASSRDRYTEAFF
17	NA	NA	TRBJ1-3	TRBV4-2	TGTGCCAGCAGCCAAGCACCCAGGAGAATATCGGGAAACACCATATATTTT	CASSQAPRRISGNTIYF
15	NA	NA	TRBJ2-1	TRBV18	TGTGCCAGCTCGTTCGGGACGGGCTCCTACAATGAGCAGTTCTTC	CASSFGTGSYNEQFF
14	NA	NA	TRBJ2-2	TRBV6-4	TGTGCCAGCAGTAGGGACACCTCGGCGGGGGAGCTGTTTTTT	CASSRDTSAGELFF
14	NA	TRBD2	TRBJ2-7	TRBV5-6	TGTGCCAGCAGCTGGATCGGGACTAGGGGCGAGCAGTACTTC	CASSWIGTRGEQYF
18	NA	TRBD2	TRBJ2-7	TRBV6-1	TGTGCCAGCAGTGTAAACCCGGGACTAGCGGGAAGGTCCTACGAGCAGTACTTC	CASSVNPGLAGRSYEQYF
17	NA	TRBD2	TRBJ2-3	TRBV5-1	TGCGCCAGCAGCTTGGCTCTAGCGGGAGTAAGCACAGATACGCAGTATTTT	CASSLALAGVSTDTQYF